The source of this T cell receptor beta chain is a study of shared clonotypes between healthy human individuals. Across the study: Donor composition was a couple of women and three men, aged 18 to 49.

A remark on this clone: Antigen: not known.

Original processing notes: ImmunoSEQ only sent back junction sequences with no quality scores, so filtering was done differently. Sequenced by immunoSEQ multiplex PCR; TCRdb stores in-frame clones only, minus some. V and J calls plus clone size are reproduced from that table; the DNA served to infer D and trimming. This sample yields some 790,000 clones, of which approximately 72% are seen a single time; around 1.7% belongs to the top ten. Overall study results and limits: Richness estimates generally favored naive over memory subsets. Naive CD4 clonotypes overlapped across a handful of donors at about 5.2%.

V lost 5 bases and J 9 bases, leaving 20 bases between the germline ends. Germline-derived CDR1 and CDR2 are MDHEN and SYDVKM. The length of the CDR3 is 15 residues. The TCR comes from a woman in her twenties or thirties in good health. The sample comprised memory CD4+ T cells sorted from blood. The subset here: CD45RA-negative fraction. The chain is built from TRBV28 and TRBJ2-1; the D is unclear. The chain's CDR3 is CASSPPGSWVAEQFF. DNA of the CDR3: TGTGCCAGCAGTCCCCCCGGGTCATGGGTGGCTGAGCAGTTCTTC.